The clone carrying this TCR beta chain was detected a few times. Its antigen is undetermined. Germline CDR1 reads SEHNR; CDR2 reads FQNEAQ (reference sequence). Trimming at V came to 4 bases and at J to 9 bases, leaving 15 bases not matched to a gene. This CDR3 has 17 amino acids. This sample is drawn from a study of response to subunit inactivated influenza vaccine. MiXCR, run by TCRdb on the RT-PCR reads, gives a single entry per CDR3 protein. The data show some 600,000 distinct CDR3 sequences, with less than 15% seen just once and 7.6% held by the top ten. Study-level results: The authors put forward the suggestion that each seasonal influenza vaccination may bring in only a limited number of new T cells.

The source of this sequence is a man aged 45-60 years who received an inactivated influenza vaccine. The rearrangement links TRBV7-9 to TRBJ2-1; 10 bases line up with TRBD1. The sequencing used PBMCs from blood, collected 14 days before vaccination. The CDR3 nucleotides are TGTGCCAGCAGCTCCCGGGACAGGGGCTATGTGATGGGTGAGCAGTTCTTC. This encodes CASSSRDRGYVMGEQFF.